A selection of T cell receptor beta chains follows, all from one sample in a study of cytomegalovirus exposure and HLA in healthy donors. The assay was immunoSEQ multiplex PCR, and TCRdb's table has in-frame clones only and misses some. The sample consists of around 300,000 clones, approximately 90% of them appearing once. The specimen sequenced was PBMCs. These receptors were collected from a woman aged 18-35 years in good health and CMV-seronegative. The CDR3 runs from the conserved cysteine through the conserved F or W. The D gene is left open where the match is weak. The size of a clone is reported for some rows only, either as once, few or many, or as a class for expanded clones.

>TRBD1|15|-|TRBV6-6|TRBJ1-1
CASSYWTGMNTEAFF
TGTGCCAGCAGTTACTGGACAGGCATGAACACTGAAGCTTTCTTT
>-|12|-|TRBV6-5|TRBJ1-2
CASSYGGLGYTF
TGTGCCAGCAGTTACGGGGGGTTGGGCTACACCTTC
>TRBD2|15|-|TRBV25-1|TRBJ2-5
CASSGGLAVQETQYF
TGTGCCAGCAGTGGGGGACTAGCGGTCCAAGAGACCCAGTACTTC
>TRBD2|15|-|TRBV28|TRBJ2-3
CASTSLAGGTDTQYF
TGTGCCAGCACCTCACTAGCGGGGGGCACAGATACGCAGTATTTT
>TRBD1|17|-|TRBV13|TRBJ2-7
CASSLRRDRGSSYEQYF
TGTGCCAGCAGCTTACGCCGAGACAGGGGATCCTCCTACGAGCAGTACTTC
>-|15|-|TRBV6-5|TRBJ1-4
CASSPLAGANEKLFF
TGTGCCAGCAGTCCTCTGGCTGGAGCTAATGAAAAACTGTTTTTT
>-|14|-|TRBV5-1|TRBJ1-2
CASSLFEVGYGYTF
TGCGCCAGCAGCCTTTTTGAGGTTGGCTATGGCTACACCTTC
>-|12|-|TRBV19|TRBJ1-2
CASSISSYGYTF
TGTGCCAGTAGTATCTCCAGCTATGGCTACACCTTC
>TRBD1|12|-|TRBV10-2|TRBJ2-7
CASMGQTYEQYF
TGCGCCAGCATGGGACAGACCTACGAGCAGTACTTC
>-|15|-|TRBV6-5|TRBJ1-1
CASSYSSRGNTEAFF
TGTGCCAGCAGTTACTCATCCAGGGGGAACACTGAAGCTTTCTTT
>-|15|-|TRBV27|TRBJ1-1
CASSTLGGVRTEAFF
TGTGCCAGCAGTACCTTAGGGGGTGTAAGGACTGAAGCTTTCTTT
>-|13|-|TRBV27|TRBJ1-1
CASSGRGPDEAFF
TGTGCCAGCAGCGGCAGGGGTCCAGATGAAGCTTTCTTT
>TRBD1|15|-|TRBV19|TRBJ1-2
CASSPGTVHSYGYTF
TGTGCCAGTAGTCCCGGGACAGTACACAGCTATGGCTACACCTTC
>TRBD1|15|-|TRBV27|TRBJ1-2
CASSLAGGINYGYTF
TGTGCCAGCAGTTTAGCAGGGGGCATTAACTATGGCTACACCTTC
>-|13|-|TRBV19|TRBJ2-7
CASSILGRAEQYF
TGTGCCAGTAGTATACTGGGCAGGGCCGAGCAGTACTTC
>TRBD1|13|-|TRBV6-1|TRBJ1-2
CASSGTGNYGYTF
TGTGCCAGCAGTGGGACAGGGAACTATGGCTACACCTTC
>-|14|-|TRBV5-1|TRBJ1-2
CASSLARPAGGYTF
TGCGCCAGCAGCTTGGCCCGTCCGGCGGGTGGCTACACCTTC
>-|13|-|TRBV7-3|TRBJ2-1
CASSLSRLSEQFF
TGTGCCAGCAGCTTAAGCAGGCTAAGTGAGCAGTTCTTC
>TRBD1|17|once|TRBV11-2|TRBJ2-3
CASSLDRQGALEDTQYF
TGTGCCAGCAGCTTAGACCGACAGGGGGCGTTGGAAGATACGCAGTATTTT
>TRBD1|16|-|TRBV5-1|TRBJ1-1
CASSLVGTGGTTEAFF
TGCGCCAGCAGCTTGGTGGGGACAGGGGGCACGACTGAAGCTTTCTTT
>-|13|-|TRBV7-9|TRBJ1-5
CSSSLSGGQPQHF
TGTTCCAGCAGCTTAAGCGGAGGCCAGCCCCAGCATTTT
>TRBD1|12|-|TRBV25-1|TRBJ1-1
CASSAGTAEAFF
TGTGCCAGCAGCGCTGGGACAGCCGAAGCTTTCTTT
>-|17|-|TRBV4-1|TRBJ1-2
CASSQDEDRSIVYGYTF
TGCGCCAGCAGCCAAGATGAAGACAGGTCAATTGTCTATGGCTACACCTTC
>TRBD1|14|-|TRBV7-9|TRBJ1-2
CASSSQGADYGYTF
TGTGCCAGCAGCTCACAGGGGGCTGACTATGGCTACACCTTC
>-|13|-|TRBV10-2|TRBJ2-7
CASRQSDPYEQYF
TGCGCCAGCAGACAGTCCGATCCCTACGAGCAGTACTTC
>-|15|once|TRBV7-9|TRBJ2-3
CASSFVRGDPDTQYF
TGTGCCAGCAGCTTCGTAAGGGGCGACCCAGATACGCAGTATTTT
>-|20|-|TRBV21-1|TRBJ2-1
CASSPGWGSGGRIQYNEQFF
TGTGCCAGCTCCCCAGGTTGGGGTAGCGGGGGGAGAATCCAATACAATGAGCAGTTCTTC
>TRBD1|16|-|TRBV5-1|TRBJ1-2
CATQPGQGARFNGYTF
TGCGCCACCCAACCGGGACAGGGGGCGCGATTTAATGGCTACACCTTC
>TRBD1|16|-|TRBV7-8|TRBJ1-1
CASSEGPGQGHTEAFF
TGTGCCAGCAGCGAAGGGCCGGGACAGGGCCACACTGAAGCTTTCTTT
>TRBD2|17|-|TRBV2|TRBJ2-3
CASSEATSGGRTDTQYF
TGTGCCAGCAGTGAAGCGACTAGCGGGGGGCGCACAGATACGCAGTATTTT
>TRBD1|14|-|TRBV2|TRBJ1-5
CASRETGLNQPQHF
TGTGCCAGCAGGGAGACAGGGCTTAATCAGCCCCAGCATTTT
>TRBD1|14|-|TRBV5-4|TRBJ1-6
CASSSGQGNSPLHF
TGTGCCAGCAGCTCGGGACAGGGTAATTCCCCCCTCCACTTT
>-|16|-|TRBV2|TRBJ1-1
CASRGGPGQRDTEAFF
TGTGCCAGCAGGGGGGGGCCAGGACAACGGGACACTGAAGCTTTCTTT
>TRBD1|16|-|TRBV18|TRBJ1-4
CASSRDRVGTNEKLFF
TGTGCCAGCTCACGCGACAGGGTGGGGACTAATGAAAAACTGTTTTTT
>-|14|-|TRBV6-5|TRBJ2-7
CATFFPGRDYEQYF
TGTGCCACCTTTTTCCCCGGGCGGGACTACGAGCAGTACTTC
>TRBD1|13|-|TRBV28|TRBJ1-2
CASSRTGGYGYTF
TGTGCCAGCAGTAGGACAGGAGGGTATGGCTACACCTTC
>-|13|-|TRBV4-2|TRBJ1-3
CASSPDRGNTIYF
TGTGCCAGCAGCCCCGACAGGGGAAACACCATATATTTT
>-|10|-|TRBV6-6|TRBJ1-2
CASSFDGYTF
TGTGCCAGCAGTTTTGACGGGTACACCTTC
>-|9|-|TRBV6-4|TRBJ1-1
CATERGAFF
TGTGCCACCGAACGCGGGGCTTTCTTT
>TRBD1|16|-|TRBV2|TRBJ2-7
CASSELDRGYAYEQYF
TGTGCCAGCAGTGAGTTGGACAGGGGCTATGCCTACGAGCAGTACTTC
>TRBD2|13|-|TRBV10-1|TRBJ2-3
CASAGLADDTQYF
TGCGCCAGCGCGGGACTAGCGGACGATACGCAGTATTTT
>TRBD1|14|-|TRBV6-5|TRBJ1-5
CASRGQGAAQPQHF
TGTGCCAGCAGGGGACAGGGGGCGGCTCAGCCCCAGCATTTT